The clone carrying this T cell receptor beta chain has a single count. This entry is derived from a study of blood T cell repertoires in COVID-19. Overall study: The cDNA or gDNA used as material had been derived from T cells, B-cell-depleted T cells, or PBMCs.

Germline CDR1 SGHKS, CDR2 YYEKEE (reference sequence). The CDR3 contains 15 residues. Trimming left V 0 bases short and J 2 bases short, with 9 bases between. Authors' methods: Using reference gene primer amplification, nucleated cell counts were estimated. Here immunoSEQ multiplex PCR was the method, and the copy in TCRdb shows in-frame clones only, minus some. V, J and clone size derive from that table, while D and trimming were established from the DNA sequence. This table holds about 160,000 clones, approximately 79% found once. The receptor comes from a woman of 80 years or more with acute or convalescent COVID-19. Sequencing used peripheral blood. V usage is TRBV5-5 and J usage is TRBJ2-1, with a weak D call TRBD2 (6 bases). CDR3 sequence (DNA): TGTGCCAGCAGCTTGGAAGGGACTGCCTACAATGAGCAGTTCTTC. This codes for CASSLEGTAYNEQFF.